This TCR beta chain emerged from a study of OX40 agonist ivuxolimab in advanced cancers. The table came from immunoSEQ multiplex PCR; TCRdb's copy has only in-frame clones and leaves some out. The sample has over 20,000 clones, around 86% seen once. The CDR3 runs to 14 residues. Germline-derived CDR1 and CDR2 are SGHTA and FQGNSA. The clonotype originates from an adult with an advanced solid tumor such as melanoma, head and neck, liver or kidney cancer. Sequenced material: CD4+ or CD8+ T cells sorted from blood, taken in a trial of the OX40 agonist ivuxolimab. The chain couples TRBV7-2 to TRBJ2-5, with unresolved D. The DNA matches TRBJ2-7 better at its end, which makes the J call doubtful. CDR3 protein: CASSSDGNTYEQYF. The CDR3 region has the DNA TGTGCCAGCAGCTCTGACGGAAATACCTACGAGCAGTACTTC.